The present entry profiles one T cell receptor (beta chain) with its context. The data were obtained in a study of cytomegalovirus exposure and HLA in healthy donors. Assay used: immunoSEQ multiplex PCR; TCRdb lists only in-frame clones, some missing. The data contain almost 75,000 clones, over 80% of them seen just once; the ten biggest clones take up 3%. Unmatched junction bases numbered 7, after V lost 6 bases and J lost 5 bases. Germline assignment: CDR1 SGHTA and CDR2 FQGNSA. CDR3 length equals 14 residues. Sequenced input: PBMCs. V and J are TRBV7-2 and TRBJ1-1; the match to TRBD1 covers 9 bases. This clonotype originated in a man younger than 45 in good health and CMV-seronegative. The CDR3 DNA is TGTGCCAGCAGACAGACAGGGGGTTGGACTGAAGCTTTCTTT. Encoded protein: CASRQTGGWTEAFF.